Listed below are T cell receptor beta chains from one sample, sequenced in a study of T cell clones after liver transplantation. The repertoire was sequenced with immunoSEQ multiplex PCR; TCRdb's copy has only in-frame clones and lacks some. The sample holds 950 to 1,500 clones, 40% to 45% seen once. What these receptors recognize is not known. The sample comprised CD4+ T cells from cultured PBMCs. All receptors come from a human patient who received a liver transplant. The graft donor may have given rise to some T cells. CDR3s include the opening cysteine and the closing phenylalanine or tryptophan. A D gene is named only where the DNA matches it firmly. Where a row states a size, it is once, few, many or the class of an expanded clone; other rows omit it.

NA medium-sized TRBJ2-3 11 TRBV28 CASSSRYTQYF TGTGCCAGCTCGTCCCGATATACGCAGTATTTT
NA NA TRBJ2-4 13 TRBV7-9 CASSSPQISIQYF TGTGCCAGCAGCTCCCCCCAGATTTCCATTCAGTACTTC
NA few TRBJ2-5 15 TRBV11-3 CASSFWGGGSETQYF TGTGCCAGCAGCTTTTGGGGAGGGGGATCGGAGACCCAGTACTTC
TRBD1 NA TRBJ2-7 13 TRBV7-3 CASSIGQGGEQYF TGTGCCAGCAGCATCGGACAGGGGGGGGAGCAGTACTTC
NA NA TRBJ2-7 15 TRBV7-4 CASSFEGQYSYEQYF TGTGCCAGCAGCTTCGAGGGGCAATACTCCTACGAGCAGTACTTC
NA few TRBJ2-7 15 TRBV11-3 CASSFEGQYSYEQYF TGTGCCAGCAGCTTCGAGGGGCAATACTCCTACGAGCAGTACTTC
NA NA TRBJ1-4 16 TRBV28 CASSASGGSTNEKLFF TGTGCCAGCAGTGCTTCGGGGGGTTCAACTAATGAAAAACTGTTTTTT
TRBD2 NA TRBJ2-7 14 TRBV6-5 CASSSTSGTYEQYF TGTGCCAGCAGTTCGACTAGCGGGACGTACGAGCAGTACTTC
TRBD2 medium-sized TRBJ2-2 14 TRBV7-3 CASSLAGVTGELFF TGTGCCAGCAGCCTGGCGGGGGTCACCGGGGAGCTGTTTTTT
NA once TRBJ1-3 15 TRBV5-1 CASSFGEGSGNTIYF TGCGCCAGCAGCTTTGGGGAGGGCTCTGGAAACACCATATATTTT
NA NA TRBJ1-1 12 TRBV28 CASITANTEAFF TGTGCCAGCATTACAGCGAACACTGAAGCTTTCTTT
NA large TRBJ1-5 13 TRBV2 CATKGGSNQPQHF TGTGCCACCAAAGGGGGTAGCAATCAGCCCCAGCATTTT
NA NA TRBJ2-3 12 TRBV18 CASSPASDTQYF TGTGCCAGCTCACCAGCGTCAGATACGCAGTATTTT
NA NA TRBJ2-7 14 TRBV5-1 CASSLFDEGGEQYF TGCGCCAGCAGCTTGTTTGACGAGGGCGGCGAGCAGTACTTC
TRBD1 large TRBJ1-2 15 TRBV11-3 CASSLVPQGAGGYTF TGTGCCAGCAGCTTAGTCCCACAGGGGGCTGGCGGCTACACCTTC
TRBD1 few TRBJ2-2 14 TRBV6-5 CASSRQGITGELFF TGTGCCAGCAGTCGACAGGGAATCACCGGGGAGCTGTTTTTT
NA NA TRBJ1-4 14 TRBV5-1 CASSSPETNEKLFF TGCGCCAGCAGCTCGCCAGAGACTAATGAAAAACTGTTTTTT